These 20 T cell receptor beta chains came from one sample sequenced in a study of response to subunit inactivated influenza vaccine. TCRdb reanalysed the RT-PCR reads using MiXCR and keeps one entry per CDR3 protein. The sample lists around 250,000 distinct CDR3 sequences, 12% occurring once. The starting material was non-naive T cells sorted from PBMCs, obtained around 14 days before vaccination. Every receptor here comes from a man aged 50 to 59 who received an inactivated influenza vaccine.

V is TRBV3-1 and J is TRBJ2-1; 11 positions match TRBD2. The CDR3 sequence is 15 residues long. The ends lost 4 bases at V and 9 bases at J; junction bases unmatched: 8. Germline values: CDR1 LGHDT, CDR2 YNNKEL (reference sequence). The CDR3 spells CASSPLAGGSGEQFF. The CDR3 nucleotides are TGTGCCAGCAGCCCCCTAGCGGGGGGTAGCGGTGAGCAGTTCTTC.

Ten or more counts support this clonotype. V and J are TRBV4-3 and TRBJ2-7, with D perhaps matching TRBD2 (5 bases). The germline V gene encodes CDR1 LGHNA and CDR2 YSLEER. V was pared by 4 bases and J by 6 bases, with 13 bases between. The CDR3 loop spans 13 amino acids. The CDR3 sequence: CASSPSLEGEQYF. CDR3 coding DNA: TGCGCCAGCAGCCCCAGTCTTGAGGGCGAGCAGTACTTC.

V and J are TRBV14 and TRBJ2-1; D ambiguous. Looked up from germline, CDR1 is SGHDN and CDR2 is FVKESK. The germline V and J ends were trimmed by 4 bases and 9 bases, with 10 bases remaining between them. The CDR3 extends over 12 amino acids. CDR3 residues: CASSRSVGEQFF. The CDR3 DNA is TGTGCCAGCAGCCGGAGCGTGGGTGAGCAGTTCTTC.

Many counts were recorded for this clonotype. The J gene is TRBJ1-5, the V gene TRBV5-1; 7 positions agree with TRBD1. This CDR3 contains 16 residues. Germline V gene sequence: CDR1 SGHRS, CDR2 YFSETQ. V shed 4 bases, J shed 2 bases, and the junction held 9 bases outside the gene matches. CDR3: CASSEGTDHRNQPQHF. Here the CDR3 DNA reads TGCGCCAGCAGCGAGGGGACAGACCATCGCAATCAGCCCCAGCATTTT.

The V and J genes are TRBV5-5 and TRBJ1-1; D is uncertain. This CDR3 is built from 15 residues. Germline lookup yields CDR1 SGHKS and CDR2 YYEKEE (reference sequence). V lost 4 bases, J lost 3 bases, and 16 bases lay in between. CDR3 residues: CASSPQGRGDTEAFF. The CDR3, as DNA: TGTGCCAGCAGCCCCCAAGGGCGCGGGGACACTGAAGCTTTCTTT.

This clonotype occurred a few times. The V gene is TRBV20-1, the J gene TRBJ1-1; 8 bases match TRBD1. This CDR3 contains 13 residues. The germline V gene encodes CDR1 DFQATT and CDR2 SNEGSKA (reference sequence). The chain's CDR3 is CSWAGQADTEAFF. In DNA, the CDR3 is TGCAGCTGGGCGGGACAGGCGGACACTGAAGCTTTCTTT.

In its sample, this clonotype was seen many times. This chain's CDR3 is CASSPWRLAGFTDTQYF. The DNA for the CDR3 is TGTGCCAGCAGCCCATGGAGACTAGCGGGTTTTACAGATACGCAGTATTTT. The V gene is TRBV7-9, the J gene TRBJ2-3; 10 bases line up with TRBD2. Germline CDR1 and CDR2: SEHNR and FQNEAQ (reference sequence). Trimming removed 5 bases from V and 3 bases from J; junction bases left unmatched: 11. The CDR3 length is 17 residues.

This clonotype appeared a few times. The V call is TRBV12-3 or TRBV12-4, the J call TRBJ2-5, with D perhaps TRBD2 (5 bases). CDR3 length equals 14 residues. With 2 bases removed from V and 2 bases from J, the gap between germline ends came to 9 bases. This CDR3 reads CASSLRERQETQYF. The DNA of the CDR3 is TGTGCCAGCAGTTTAAGGGAGAGACAAGAGACCCAGTACTTC.

About this clonotype: The conserved final phenylalanine or tryptophan is absent from the CDR3, which likely points to a read error. The limits of the CDR3 on the DNA are not certain, so only TCRdb's listed CDR3 is given. The chain links TRBV2 to TRBJ2-1; TRBD1 is the table's D call, not checked against the DNA. With termini counted, the CDR3 has 11 amino acids. Germline V gene lookup returns CDR1 SNHLY and CDR2 FYNNEI. This CDR3 reads CAGRQGAGLGI.

This clonotype came up a few times. The chain is built from TRBV9 and TRBJ2-3; 8 bases align to TRBD2. Losses at the gene ends were 3 bases for V and 4 bases for J; bases not matched to a gene: 13. In germline, CDR1 is SGDLS, CDR2 YYNGEE. CDR3 length: 17 amino acids. The CDR3 loop reads CASSEYLGGRGADTQYF. CDR3 DNA: TGTGCCAGCAGCGAATATTTGGGGGGGCGGGGGGCAGATACGCAGTATTTT.

This clonotype was detected only a few times. The V gene is TRBV6-2 or TRBV6-3, the J gene TRBJ2-6; D is perhaps TRBD2 (5 bases). V shed 5 bases and J shed 2 bases, with 16 bases lying between them. In germline, CDR1 is MNHEY, CDR2 SVGEGT. There are 17 residues in the CDR3. CDR3 residues: CASSDPSREPGANVLTF. The DNA of the CDR3 is TGTGCCAGCAGTGACCCAAGCCGGGAACCTGGGGCCAACGTCCTGACTTTC.

This clonotype was seen a handful of times. This chain links TRBV7-6 with TRBJ2-1; D is possibly TRBD1 or TRBD2 (5 bases each). The CDR3 totals 16 residues. Trimming left V 4 bases short and J 9 bases short, with 22 bases between. Germline V gives CDR1 SGHVS, CDR2 FNYEAQ. CDR3 bases: TGTGCCAGCAGCTCCAACTATAGAGGGGTCCAGGGTGAGCAGTTCTTC. Residues: CASSSNYRGVQGEQFF.

In its sample, this clonotype was seen many times. The V call is TRBV20-1, the J call TRBJ2-3; D not resolved. Trimming removed 6 bases from V and 7 bases from J, with 14 bases in between. The CDR3 consists of 12 residues. Germline V gives CDR1 DFQATT, CDR2 SNEGSKA (reference sequence). For the CDR3, the DNA is TGCAGTGCCGCCGTCCAGGAGCATACGCAGTATTTT. Translating it yields CSAAVQEHTQYF.

This clonotype was seen ten or more times. V usage is TRBV29-1 and J usage is TRBJ2-1, with 7 nucleotides matching TRBD1. The CDR3 is made up of 14 amino acids. V trimming: 2 bases; J trimming: 7 bases; junction bases outside the gene matches: 8. Per germline, CDR1 SQVTM and CDR2 ANQGSEA. CDR3 amino acids: CSVERGRMGNEQFF. The CDR3 DNA follows: TGCAGCGTTGAAAGGGGGCGTATGGGGAATGAGCAGTTCTTC.

The J gene is TRBJ2-7, the V gene TRBV27, with D perhaps matching TRBD2 (5 bases). This CDR3 comprises 15 residues. The V gene's germline CDR1 is MNHEY and CDR2 SMNVEV (reference sequence). The ends were cut back, 6 bases at V and 3 bases at J, with 18 bases in the middle. CDR3 protein: CASRLRAAVDYEQYF. Here the CDR3 DNA reads TGTGCCAGCAGGTTGAGAGCGGCAGTAGACTACGAGCAGTACTTC.

Only a few counts were recorded for this clonotype. This sequence joins TRBV7-2 and TRBJ2-7; D unclear. CDR1 and CDR2 from the germline V gene are SGHTA and FQGNSA. V was pared by 0 bases and J by 3 bases, with 15 bases between. There are 16 residues in the CDR3. The CDR3 loop is CASSLAGRGRGYEQYF. CDR3 coding DNA: TGTGCCAGCAGCTTAGCAGGTCGAGGCCGAGGCTACGAGCAGTACTTC.

This clonotype was observed a few times. The genes are TRBV20-1 and TRBJ2-3; 7 nucleotides agree with TRBD2. CDR3 length equals 16 residues. V was clipped by 0 bases and J by 8 bases; unmatched bases: 14. Germline V gene sequence: CDR1 DFQATT, CDR2 SNEGSKA (reference sequence). The CDR3: CSARDGREWHDGTQYF. CDR3 nucleotides: TGCAGTGCTAGAGATGGGCGGGAGTGGCACGATGGTACGCAGTATTTT.

This clonotype was seen a handful of times. CDR3 amino acids: CASSKEIGGQGCPEAFF. CDR3 coding DNA: TGTGCCAGCAGCAAAGAGATTGGAGGACAGGGGTGTCCTGAAGCTTTCTTT. The rearrangement links TRBV21-1 to TRBJ1-1; the table's D call TRBD1 went unverified against the DNA. TRBV21-1 is a pseudogene segment. The CDR3 extends over 17 amino acids.

Many counts were recorded for this clonotype. J is TRBJ2-5 and V is TRBV5-1; a weak D match, TRBD2 (6 bases). The germline gives CDR1 SGHRS, CDR2 YFSETQ. V shed 5 bases and J shed 5 bases, with 16 bases lying between them. CDR3 size: 14 residues. The CDR3 region has the DNA TGCGCCAGCAGTCCCGCCGGGAGCGACGAGACCCAGTACTTC. Translation gives CASSPAGSDETQYF.

The sample holds many counts of this clonotype. This chain links TRBV7-8 with TRBJ2-7, with a weak D call TRBD1 (6 bases). The V gene lost 0 bases and the J gene lost 2 bases, with 14 bases spanning the gap. Per germline, CDR1 SGHVS and CDR2 FQNEAQ. CDR3 size: 16 residues. CDR3 sequence reads: CASSLAGGYRAYEQYF. CDR3 bases: TGTGCCAGCAGCTTAGCGGGCGGCTACAGGGCCTACGAGCAGTACTTC. The entire variable domain, with the rest obtained from reference TRBV7-8 and TRBJ2-7, is as follows: GAGVSQSPRYKVAKRGQDVALRCDPISGHVSLFWYQQALGQGPEFLTYFQNEAQLDKSGLPSDRFFAERPEGSVSTLKIQRTQQEDSAVYLCASSLAGGYRAYEQYFGPGTRLTVT.